These T cell receptor beta chains were read from a single sample in a study of CDR3 diversity in severe acne. TCRdb itself ran the PCR reads through MiXCR, one entry per CDR3 protein. The table records more than 85,000 distinct CDR3 sequences, about half of them present only once. Sequencing input: blood. Receptor source: a male donor with severe acne vulgaris. CDR3s include the opening cysteine and the closing phenylalanine or tryptophan. A D gene is named only where the DNA matches it firmly. For some rows the clone size is stated as once, few or many, or as a class when expanded; others skip it.

J gene: TRBJ2-2; clone size: -; D gene: -; V gene: TRBV29-1; CDR3 DNA: TGCAGCGCCTTCTCGGGGGGCGCGACCGCCGGGGAGCTGCTTTTT; CDR3 protein: CSAFSGGATAGELLF
J gene: TRBJ2-1; clone size: few; D gene: TRBD2; V gene: TRBV4-3; CDR3 DNA: TGCGCCAGCAGCCAAGAATGGGGAGGGGCGGGAAATGAGCAGTTCTTC; CDR3 protein: CASSQEWGGAGNEQFF
J gene: TRBJ1-4; clone size: few; D gene: -; V gene: TRBV11-1; CDR3 DNA: TGTGCCAGCAGTTCGGCCAATGAAAAACTGTTTTTT; CDR3 protein: CASSSANEKLFF
J gene: TRBJ2-1; clone size: -; D gene: -; V gene: TRBV6-5; CDR3 DNA: TGTGCCAGTACGAACAAAAGACCGGGAGAGTACAATGAGCAGTTCTTC; CDR3 protein: CASTNKRPGEYNEQFF
J gene: TRBJ1-6; clone size: -; D gene: -; V gene: TRBV3-1; CDR3 DNA: TGTGCCAGCAGCCAAGATCCAGGCATGGGTTCACCCCTCCACTTT; CDR3 protein: CASSQDPGMGSPLHF
J gene: TRBJ2-2; clone size: -; D gene: -; V gene: TRBV24-1; CDR3 DNA: TGTGCCACCAGTGATTACAGGCGAACCGGGGAGCTGTTTTTT; CDR3 protein: CATSDYRRTGELFF
J gene: TRBJ1-5; clone size: many; D gene: -; V gene: TRBV5-1; CDR3 DNA: TGCGCCAGCAGCTCTGGAGAGGGACGGAATCAGCCCCAGCATTTT; CDR3 protein: CASSSGEGRNQPQHF
J gene: TRBJ1-2; clone size: -; D gene: TRBD1; V gene: TRBV19; CDR3 DNA: TGTGCCAGTAGGGCGTCGACAGGGAGGAATGGCTACACCTTC; CDR3 protein: CASRASTGRNGYTF
J gene: TRBJ2-1; clone size: -; D gene: TRBD2; V gene: TRBV2; CDR3 DNA: TGTGCCAGCAGCGAACTGGGACTAGCGGTACCAGGTGAGCAGTTCTTC; CDR3 protein: CASSELGLAVPGEQFF
J gene: TRBJ2-7; clone size: many; D gene: -; V gene: TRBV2; CDR3 DNA: TGTGCCAGCGGATGGCAGGGATATTCCTACGAGCAGTACTTC; CDR3 protein: CASGWQGYSYEQYF
J gene: TRBJ2-3; clone size: many; D gene: TRBD2; V gene: TRBV7-3; CDR3 DNA: TGTGCCAGCAGTCGGGGGGTGGGGACTCTGACAGATACGCAGTATTTT; CDR3 protein: CASSRGVGTLTDTQYF
J gene: TRBJ1-1; clone size: -; D gene: -; V gene: TRBV11-2; CDR3 DNA: TGTGCCAGCAGTCCCTTTGGGGACCTGAACACTGAAGCTTTCTTT; CDR3 protein: CASSPFGDLNTEAFF
J gene: TRBJ2-5; clone size: few; D gene: -; V gene: TRBV29-1; CDR3 DNA: TGCAGCGTTGAAGGCGGTGGACCTACGAAAGAGACCCAGTACTTC; CDR3 protein: CSVEGGGPTKETQYF
J gene: TRBJ2-1; clone size: -; D gene: TRBD2; V gene: TRBV6-1; CDR3 DNA: TGTGCCAGCAGCGCAAAGCCCCTACTAGCGGGAGTGCAGTTCTTC; CDR3 protein: CASSAKPLLAGVQFF
J gene: TRBJ2-7; clone size: -; D gene: -; V gene: TRBV2; CDR3 DNA: TGTGCCAGCAGTGGGACTCAGGGGCAGTACTTC; CDR3 protein: CASSGTQGQYF
J gene: TRBJ1-6; clone size: -; D gene: -; V gene: TRBV20-1; CDR3 DNA: TGCAGTGCTTGGGGGGATTCACCCCTCCACTTT; CDR3 protein: CSAWGDSPLHF
J gene: TRBJ1-1; clone size: many; D gene: -; V gene: TRBV7-6; CDR3 DNA: TGTGCCAGCAGCCCCAGTGGTGGCACTGAAGCTTTCTTT; CDR3 protein: CASSPSGGTEAFF
J gene: TRBJ2-1; clone size: few; D gene: TRBD2; V gene: TRBV7-2; CDR3 DNA: TGTGCCAGCAGCTTAGCGGGGACTAGCTCCTACAATGAGCAGTTCTTC; CDR3 protein: CASSLAGTSSYNEQFF
J gene: TRBJ1-1; clone size: many; D gene: -; V gene: TRBV6-2/TRBV6-3; CDR3 DNA: TGTGCCAGCAGTTATGCAACGGGGATTGAAGCTTTCTTT; CDR3 protein: CASSYATGIEAFF
J gene: TRBJ2-3; clone size: few; D gene: TRBD2; V gene: TRBV7-9; CDR3 DNA: TGTGCCAGCTCGTGGGAGAACACTGAAGCTAGCGGGAGTGCAGATACGCAGTATTTT; CDR3 protein: CASSWENTEASGSADTQYF